This T cell receptor (beta chain) comes out of a study of T cell responses to AZD1222 COVID-19 vaccine. Study conclusions and caveats: The reported proportion of spike-specific TCRs targeting unmutated variant regions was nearly half.

Method: immunoSEQ multiplex PCR; TCRdb's copy keeps in-frame clones and lacks some. The table shows more than 50,000 clones, with roughly 90% occurring only once. On this clone itself: Its antigen is not identified.

With 4 bases removed from V and 6 bases from J, the gap between germline ends came to 19 bases. In germline, CDR1 is MDHEN, CDR2 SYDVKM. This CDR3 is built from 15 residues. The source was peripheral blood, collected on day 0 of AZD1222 vaccination. The sequence derives from an adult in good health. This chain uses TRBV28 with TRBJ2-7; D perhaps matches TRBD1 (5 bases). This CDR3 is CASSSQGLGAIEQYF. The CDR3 DNA sequence: TGTGCCAGCAGTTCCCAGGGTCTGGGTGCCATCGAGCAGTACTTC.